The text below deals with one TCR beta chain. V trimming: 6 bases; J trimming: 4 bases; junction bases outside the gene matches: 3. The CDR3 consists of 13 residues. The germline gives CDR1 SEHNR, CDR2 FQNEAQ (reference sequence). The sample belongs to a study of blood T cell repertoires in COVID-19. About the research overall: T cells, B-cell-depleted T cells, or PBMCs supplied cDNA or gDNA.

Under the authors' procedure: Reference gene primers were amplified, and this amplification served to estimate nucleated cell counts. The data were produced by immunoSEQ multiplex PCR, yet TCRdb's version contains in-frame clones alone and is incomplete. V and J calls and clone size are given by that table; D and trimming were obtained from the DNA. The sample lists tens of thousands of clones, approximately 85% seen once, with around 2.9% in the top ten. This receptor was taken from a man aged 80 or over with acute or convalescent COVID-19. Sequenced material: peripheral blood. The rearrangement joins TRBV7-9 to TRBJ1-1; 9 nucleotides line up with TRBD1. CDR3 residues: CASRETGGTEAFF. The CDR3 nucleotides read TGTGCCAGCAGAGAGACAGGGGGCACTGAAGCTTTCTTT. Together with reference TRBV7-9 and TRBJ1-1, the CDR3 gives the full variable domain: DTGVSQNPRHKITKRGQNVTFRCDPISEHNRLYWYRQTLGQGPEFLTYFQNEAQLEKSRLLSDRFSAERPKGSFSTLEIQRTEQGDSAMYLCASRETGGTEAFFGQGTRLTVV.